This entry lists 19 T cell receptor beta chains sequenced from one sample in a study of cytomegalovirus exposure and HLA in healthy donors. With 60 Vbeta and 13 Jbeta primers, the PCR was carried out. Produced via immunoSEQ multiplex PCR; TCRdb's table is partial and in-frame only. The sample contains 70,000 to 80,000 clones, just under 80% of which appear only once. The sequenced sample was PBMCs. The receptors originated from a woman aged 40-49 years in good health and CMV-seropositive.

The chain combines TRBV7-2 with TRBJ2-1; D perhaps matches TRBD2 (5 bases). CDR3 length: 12 residues. The germline CDR1 and CDR2 sequences are SGHTA and FQGNSA. V was trimmed by 0 bases and J by 9 bases, leaving 6 bases between them. CDR3 in DNA: TGTGCCAGCAGCTTAGCCGAGGGTGAGCAGTTCTTC. It translates to CASSLAEGEQFF.

The chain recombines TRBV6-1 with TRBJ1-1; no firm D call. Germline CDR1 MNHNS, CDR2 SASEGT. The CDR3 has 13 residues. V was cut by 5 bases and J by 3 bases, with 10 bases left in between. The CDR3 is CASSPVGDTEAFF. The CDR3 DNA reads as TGTGCCAGCAGTCCCGTGGGAGACACTGAAGCTTTCTTT.

In its sample, this clone was seen a few times. V is TRBV4-1 and J is TRBJ2-1; 7 bases are shared with TRBD1. Unmatched junction bases numbered 13, after V lost 0 bases and J lost 8 bases. The germline V gene encodes CDR1 MGHRA and CDR2 YSYEKL. This CDR3 is 17 amino acids long. CDR3 region: CASSQDEAGGYIDEQFF. As DNA, the CDR3 is TGCGCCAGCAGCCAAGATGAGGCAGGGGGTTATATCGATGAGCAGTTCTTC.

J is TRBJ1-1 and V is TRBV28; TRBD1 matches 7 bases. This CDR3 contains 13 residues. Germline CDR1 and CDR2: MDHEN and SYDVKM. V shed 10 bases, J shed 1 base, and the junction held 6 bases outside the gene matches. The CDR3 DNA follows: TGTGCCATCTTAACAGGGGAGAACACTGAAGCTTTCTTT. Translated, it gives CAILTGENTEAFF.

CDR3: CASSKGREGVNYGYTF. CDR3 coding DNA: TGTGCCAGTAGTAAGGGCAGGGAAGGAGTTAACTATGGCTACACCTTC. This chain uses TRBV19 with TRBJ1-2, with a weak D call TRBD1 (5 bases). The CDR3 length is 16 residues. Looked up from germline, CDR1 is LNHDA and CDR2 is SQIVND (reference sequence). V dropped 4 bases and J dropped 1 base, with 16 bases sitting between them.

The sample holds a few counts of this clone. The chain employs TRBV11-2 and TRBJ2-2; a possible D gene is TRBD2 (5 bases). Trimming removed 8 bases at V and 0 bases at J, with 19 bases between. The CDR3 sequence is 17 residues long. Germline loops: CDR1 SGHAT, CDR2 FQNNGV. CDR3 loop: CASAELGWIPNTGELFF. The CDR3 nucleotides read TGTGCCAGCGCTGAACTAGGCTGGATACCGAACACCGGGGAGCTGTTTTTT.

This chain connects TRBV7-2 to TRBJ1-4; 9 bases are a match to TRBD1. With V trimmed by 3 bases and J by 7 bases, 3 bases remained unmatched. The germline gives CDR1 SGHTA, CDR2 FQGNSA. This CDR3 comprises 14 residues. CDR3 nucleotides: TGTGCCAGCAGCTTTAGACAGGGGGGTGAAAAACTGTTTTTT. Translation: CASSFRQGGEKLFF.

This clone was seen a few times. CDR3 sequence (DNA): TGTGCCAGCAGCTTGAACGCGGGGGGGCCTTCAGATACGCAGTATTTT. Protein product: CASSLNAGGPSDTQYF. The gene calls are TRBV5-6 and TRBJ2-3; TRBD2 aligns across 9 bases. V lost 1 base to trimming and J lost 4 bases; unmatched junction nucleotides: 7. The CDR3 is 16 amino acids. Germline loops: CDR1 SGHDT, CDR2 YYEEEE. The full variable domain, with the rest looked up from reference TRBV5-6 and TRBJ2-3, is DAGVTQSPTHLIKTRGQQVTLRCSPKSGHDTVSWYQQALGQGPQFIFQYYEEEERQRGNFPDRFSGHQFPNYSSELNVNALLLGDSALYLCASSLNAGGPSDTQYFGPGTRLTVL.

V usage is TRBV4-3 and J usage is TRBJ1-5; D ambiguous. CDR1 is LGHNA, CDR2 YSLEER, per germline. With 0 bases removed from V and 6 bases from J, the gap between germline ends came to 12 bases. CDR3 length: 15 amino acids. CDR3: CASSQDSEGFQPQHF. DNA of the CDR3: TGCGCCAGCAGCCAAGATAGCGAAGGGTTTCAGCCCCAGCATTTT.

The chain recombines TRBV19 with TRBJ1-6, with D maybe TRBD1 (6 bases). The V gene lost 6 bases and the J gene lost 0 bases, with 12 bases spanning the gap. CDR1 and CDR2 from the germline V gene are LNHDA and SQIVND (reference sequence). The CDR3 length is 16 residues. The CDR3 nucleotides read TGTGCCAGTAGCGGACAGTCGAGCTCCTATAATTCACCCCTCCACTTT. Protein: CASSGQSSSYNSPLHF.

Remarks on this clone: A junction boundary mismatches the germline segment, possibly from a read error. This chain uses TRBV30 with TRBJ2-7, with 9 bases fitting TRBD1. The germline CDR1 and CDR2 sequences are GTSNPN and SVGIG (reference sequence). The CDR3 is 13 residues long. CDR3 sequence: CAWRGTGNYVQYF. The CDR3 bases are TGTGCCTGGCGAGGGACAGGGAACTACGTGCAGTACTTC.

V usage is TRBV18 and J usage is TRBJ1-4; possible D gene TRBD1, 5 bases. The CDR3 extends over 16 amino acids. Trimming took off 2 bases at V and 8 bases at J, with 18 bases between the two ends. The germline gives CDR1 KGHSH, CDR2 LQKENI. CDR3 DNA: TGTGCCAGCTCACCAACCGGGCAGGGTCCGCGCGAAAAACTGTTTTTT. Amino acids: CASSPTGQGPREKLFF.

The chain uses TRBV25-1 and TRBJ2-5; maybe TRBD2 (6 bases). Germline V gene data show CDR1 as MGHDK and CDR2 as SYGVNS. The CDR3 totals 13 residues. Trimming took off 3 bases at V and 5 bases at J, with 10 bases between the two ends. The CDR3 loop reads CASSDRAGETQYF. The CDR3 DNA reads as TGTGCCAGCAGTGACAGGGCGGGGGAGACCCAGTACTTC.

This clone was picked up a small number of times. The J gene is TRBJ1-3, the V gene TRBV5-1; tentative D call: TRBD1 (5 bases). There are 15 residues in the CDR3. V dropped 6 bases and J dropped 0 bases, with 13 bases sitting between them. Germline lookup yields CDR1 SGHRS and CDR2 YFSETQ. This CDR3 reads CASMEGPSSGNTIYF. CDR3 DNA sequence: TGCGCCAGCATGGAGGGGCCAAGCTCTGGAAACACCATATATTTT.

As concerns this clone: At the DNA level, this CDR3 is encoded by other sequences in the same sample as well. The chain carries TRBV21-1 and TRBJ2-4; the listed D gene, TRBD2, was not tested against the DNA. TRBV21-1 is a pseudogene segment. The CDR3 runs 14 residues. The CDR3: CASSKSGGRNIQYF. The CDR3 nucleotides are TGTGCCAGCAGCAAAAGCGGGGGTCGTAACATTCAGTACTTC.

This clone was observed once. The gene calls are TRBV4-1 and TRBJ2-3, with D perhaps TRBD1 (6 bases). The germline V gene has CDR1 MGHRA and CDR2 YSYEKL. Trimming stripped 4 bases from V and 2 bases from J, with 25 bases between. The CDR3 loop spans 19 amino acids. The CDR3 spells CASSRVRRTAYFSTDTQYF. CDR3 sequence (DNA): TGCGCCAGCAGCCGGGTAAGGAGGACAGCTTATTTTTCCACAGATACGCAGTATTTT.

For this clone: Other DNA sequences of this sample code for an identical CDR3. V is TRBV9 and J is TRBJ2-3; 8 bases line up with TRBD1. V shed 5 bases and J 6 bases; nucleotides not matched to a gene: 14. The germline V gene has CDR1 SGDLS and CDR2 YYNGEE. CDR3 size: 16 residues. The CDR3 sequence: CASSGRLGQGLDTQYF. The CDR3, as DNA: TGTGCCAGCAGTGGACGACTTGGACAGGGCTTGGATACGCAGTATTTT.

The rearrangement uses TRBV19 and TRBJ2-5, with 10 bases matching TRBD1. The DNA matches TRBJ2-7 better at its end, which makes the J call doubtful. Germline lookup yields CDR1 LNHDA and CDR2 SQIVND (reference sequence). The CDR3 loop spans 16 amino acids. CDR3 region: CASSIRGTGDTYEQYF. In nucleotides, the CDR3 is TGTGCCAGTAGTATCAGAGGGACAGGGGACACCTACGAGCAGTACTTC.

The chain combines TRBV28 with TRBJ2-3; 9 nucleotides align to TRBD2. V was clipped by 7 bases and J by 0 bases; unmatched bases: 2. This CDR3 region has 14 residues. The germline CDR1 and CDR2 sequences are MDHEN and SYDVKM. The CDR3 bases are TGTGCCAGCAATCTAGCGGGAAGCACAGATACGCAGTATTTT. It translates to CASNLAGSTDTQYF.